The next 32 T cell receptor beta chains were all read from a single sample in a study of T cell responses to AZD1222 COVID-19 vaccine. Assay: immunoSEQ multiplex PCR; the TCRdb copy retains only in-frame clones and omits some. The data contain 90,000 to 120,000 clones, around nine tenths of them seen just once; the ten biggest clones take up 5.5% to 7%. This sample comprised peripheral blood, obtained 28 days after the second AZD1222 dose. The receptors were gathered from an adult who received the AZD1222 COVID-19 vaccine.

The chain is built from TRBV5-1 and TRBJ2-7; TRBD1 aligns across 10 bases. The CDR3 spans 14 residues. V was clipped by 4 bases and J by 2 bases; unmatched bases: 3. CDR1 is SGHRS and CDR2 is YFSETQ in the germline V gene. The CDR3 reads CASSMGQGTYEQYF. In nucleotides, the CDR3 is TGCGCCAGCAGCATGGGACAGGGGACCTACGAGCAGTACTTC.

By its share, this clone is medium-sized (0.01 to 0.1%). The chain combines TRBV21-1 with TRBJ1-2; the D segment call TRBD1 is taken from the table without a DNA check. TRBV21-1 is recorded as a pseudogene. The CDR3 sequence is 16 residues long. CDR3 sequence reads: CASSSKQGARDYGYTF. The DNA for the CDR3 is TGTGCCAGCAGCAGCAAACAGGGGGCCAGGGACTATGGCTACACCTTC.

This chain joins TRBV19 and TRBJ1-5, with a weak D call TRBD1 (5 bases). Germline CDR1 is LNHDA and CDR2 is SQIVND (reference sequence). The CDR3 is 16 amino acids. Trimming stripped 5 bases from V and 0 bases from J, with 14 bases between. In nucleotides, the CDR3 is TGTGCCAGTAGTCCGGGACTTCTTTATAGCAATCAGCCCCAGCATTTT. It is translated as CASSPGLLYSNQPQHF.

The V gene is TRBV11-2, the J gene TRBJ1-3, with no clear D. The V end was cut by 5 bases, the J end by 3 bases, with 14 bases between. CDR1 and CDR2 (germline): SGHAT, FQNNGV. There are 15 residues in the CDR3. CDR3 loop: CASSLLPPFGNTIYF. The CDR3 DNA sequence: TGTGCCAGCAGCCTACTCCCCCCCTTTGGAAACACCATATATTTT. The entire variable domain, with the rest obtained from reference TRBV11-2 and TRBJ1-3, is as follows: EAGVAQSPRYKIIEKRQSVAFWCNPISGHATLYWYQQILGQGPKLLIQFQNNGVVDDSQLPKDRFSAERLKGVDSTLKIQPAKLEDSAVYLCASSLLPPFGNTIYFGEGSWLTVV.

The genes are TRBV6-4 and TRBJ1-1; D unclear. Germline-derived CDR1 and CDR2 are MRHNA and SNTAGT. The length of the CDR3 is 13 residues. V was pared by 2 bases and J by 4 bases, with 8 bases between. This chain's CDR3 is CASSDRSSTEAFF. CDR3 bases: TGTGCCAGCAGTGACCGGAGTAGCACTGAAGCTTTCTTT.

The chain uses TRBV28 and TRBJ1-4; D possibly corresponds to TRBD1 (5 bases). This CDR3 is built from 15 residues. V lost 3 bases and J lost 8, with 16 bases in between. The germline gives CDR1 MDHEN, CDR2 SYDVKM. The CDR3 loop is CASSFPRGIGEKLFF. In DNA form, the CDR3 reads TGTGCCAGCAGTTTTCCGCGGGGGATTGGCGAAAAACTGTTTTTT.

CDR3 sequence (DNA): TGTGCCAGTTCCCTGGGGACTAGCGGGACGGATACGCAGTATTTT. Its translation: CASSLGTSGTDTQYF. The J gene is TRBJ2-3, the V gene TRBV6-4, with TRBD2 matching over 13 bases. Per the germline V gene, CDR1 is MRHNA and CDR2 is SNTAGT. This CDR3 is 15 amino acids long. With 9 bases clipped from V and 6 bases from J, the junction kept 9 bases outside the gene matches.

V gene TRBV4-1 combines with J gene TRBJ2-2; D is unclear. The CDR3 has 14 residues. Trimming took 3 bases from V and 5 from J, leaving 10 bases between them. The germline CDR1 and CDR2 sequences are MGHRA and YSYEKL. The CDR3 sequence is CASSHRTVTGELFF. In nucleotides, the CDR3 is TGCGCCAGCAGCCATCGCACGGTGACCGGGGAGCTGTTTTTT.

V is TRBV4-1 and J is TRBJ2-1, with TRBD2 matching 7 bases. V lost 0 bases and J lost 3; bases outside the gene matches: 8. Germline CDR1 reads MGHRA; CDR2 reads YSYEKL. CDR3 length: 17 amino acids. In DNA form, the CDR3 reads TGCGCCAGCAGCCAAGATCAGGGAGGGTCGGTCTACAATGAGCAGTTCTTC. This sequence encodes CASSQDQGGSVYNEQFF.

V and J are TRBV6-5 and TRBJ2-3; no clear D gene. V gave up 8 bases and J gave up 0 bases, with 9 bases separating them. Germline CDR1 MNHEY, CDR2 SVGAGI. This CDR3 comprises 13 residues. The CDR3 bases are TGTGCCAGCGGGCAGCTAAGCACAGATACGCAGTATTTT. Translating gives CASGQLSTDTQYF.

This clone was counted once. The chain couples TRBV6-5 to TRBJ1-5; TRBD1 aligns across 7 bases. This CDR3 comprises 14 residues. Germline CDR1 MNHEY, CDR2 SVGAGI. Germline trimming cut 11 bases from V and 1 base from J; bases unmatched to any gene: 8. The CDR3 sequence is CAGQGGGSNQPQHF. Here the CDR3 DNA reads TGTGCCGGTCAGGGGGGGGGAAGCAATCAGCCCCAGCATTTT.

The DNA of the CDR3 is TGTGCCAGCAGCCCAGCGGGTGGAAACACCATATATTTT. Encoded protein: CASSPAGGNTIYF. V usage is TRBV5-7 and J usage is TRBJ1-3; D uncertain. TRBV5-7 is sorted into the ORF group, with uncertain function. This CDR3 comprises 13 residues. V lost 4 bases and J 3 bases, leaving 8 bases between the germline ends.

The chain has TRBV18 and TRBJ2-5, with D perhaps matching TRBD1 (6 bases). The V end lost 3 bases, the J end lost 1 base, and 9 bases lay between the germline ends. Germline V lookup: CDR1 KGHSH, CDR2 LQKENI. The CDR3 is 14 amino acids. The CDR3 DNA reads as TGTGCCAGCTCACCCGGACAGCCCCAAGAGACCCAGTACTTC. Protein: CASSPGQPQETQYF.

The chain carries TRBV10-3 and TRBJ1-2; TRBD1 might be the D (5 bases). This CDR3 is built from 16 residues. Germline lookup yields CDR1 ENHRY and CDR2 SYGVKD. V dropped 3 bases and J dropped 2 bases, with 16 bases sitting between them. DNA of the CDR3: TGTGCCATCAGTGACACCGGGACGCACGAGAACTATGGCTACACCTTC. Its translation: CAISDTGTHENYGYTF.

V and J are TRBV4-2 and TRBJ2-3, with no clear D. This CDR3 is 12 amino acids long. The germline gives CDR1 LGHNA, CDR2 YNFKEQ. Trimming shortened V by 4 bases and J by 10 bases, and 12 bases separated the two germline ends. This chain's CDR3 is CASSPLGASQYF. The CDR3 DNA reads TGTGCCAGCAGCCCTCTAGGAGCATCGCAGTATTTT.

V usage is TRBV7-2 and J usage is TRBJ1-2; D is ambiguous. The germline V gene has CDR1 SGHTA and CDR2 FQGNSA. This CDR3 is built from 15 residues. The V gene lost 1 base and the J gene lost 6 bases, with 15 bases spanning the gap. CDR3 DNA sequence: TGTGCCAGCAGCTTAGACGATCTGAGGTCGGATGGCTACACCTTC. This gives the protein CASSLDDLRSDGYTF.

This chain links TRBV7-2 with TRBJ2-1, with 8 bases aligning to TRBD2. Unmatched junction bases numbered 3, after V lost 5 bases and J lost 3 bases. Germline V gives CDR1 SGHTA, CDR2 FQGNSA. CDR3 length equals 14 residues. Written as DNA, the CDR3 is TGTGCCAGCAGCCCGACTAGCGACTACAATGAGCAGTTCTTC. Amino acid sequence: CASSPTSDYNEQFF.

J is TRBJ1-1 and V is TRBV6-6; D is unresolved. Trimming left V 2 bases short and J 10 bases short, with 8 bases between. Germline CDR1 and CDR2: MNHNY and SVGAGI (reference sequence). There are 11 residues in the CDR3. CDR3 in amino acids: CASSYATGAFF. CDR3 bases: TGTGCCAGCAGTTACGCTACGGGAGCTTTCTTT.

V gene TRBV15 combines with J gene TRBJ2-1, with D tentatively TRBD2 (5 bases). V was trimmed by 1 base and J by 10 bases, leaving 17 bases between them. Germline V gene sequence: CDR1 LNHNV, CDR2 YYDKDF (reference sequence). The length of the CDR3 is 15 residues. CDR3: CATSRGGEMPREQFF. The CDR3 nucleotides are TGTGCCACCAGCAGAGGGGGAGAAATGCCAAGGGAGCAGTTCTTC.

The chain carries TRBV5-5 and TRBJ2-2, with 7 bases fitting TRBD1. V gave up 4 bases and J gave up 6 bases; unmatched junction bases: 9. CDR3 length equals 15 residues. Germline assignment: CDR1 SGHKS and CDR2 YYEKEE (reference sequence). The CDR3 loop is CASSPTNRGAGELFF. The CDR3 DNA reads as TGTGCCAGCAGCCCAACCAACAGGGGAGCCGGGGAGCTGTTTTTT.

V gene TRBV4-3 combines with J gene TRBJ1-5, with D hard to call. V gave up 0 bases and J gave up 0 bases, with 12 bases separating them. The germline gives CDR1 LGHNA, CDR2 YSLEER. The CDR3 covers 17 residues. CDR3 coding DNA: TGCGCCAGCAGCCAAGATCGGGCAGGTTATAGCAATCAGCCCCAGCATTTT. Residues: CASSQDRAGYSNQPQHF.

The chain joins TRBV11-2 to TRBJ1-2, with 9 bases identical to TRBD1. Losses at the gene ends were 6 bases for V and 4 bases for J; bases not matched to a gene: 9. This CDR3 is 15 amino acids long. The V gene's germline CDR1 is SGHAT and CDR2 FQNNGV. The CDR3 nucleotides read TGTGCCAGCAGTTTTACAGGGGGCGCCTCCTATGGCTACACCTTC. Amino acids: CASSFTGGASYGYTF.

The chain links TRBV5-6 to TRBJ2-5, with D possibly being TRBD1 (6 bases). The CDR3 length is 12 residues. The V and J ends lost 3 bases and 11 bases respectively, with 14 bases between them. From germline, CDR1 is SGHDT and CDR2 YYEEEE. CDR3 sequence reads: CASSYSGASQYF. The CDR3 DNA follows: TGTGCCAGCAGCTACTCAGGGGCGTCTCAGTACTTC. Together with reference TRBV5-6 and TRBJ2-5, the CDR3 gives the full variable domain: DAGVTQSPTHLIKTRGQQVTLRCSPKSGHDTVSWYQQALGQGPQFIFQYYEEEERQRGNFPDRFSGHQFPNYSSELNVNALLLGDSALYLCASSYSGASQYFGPGTRLLVL.

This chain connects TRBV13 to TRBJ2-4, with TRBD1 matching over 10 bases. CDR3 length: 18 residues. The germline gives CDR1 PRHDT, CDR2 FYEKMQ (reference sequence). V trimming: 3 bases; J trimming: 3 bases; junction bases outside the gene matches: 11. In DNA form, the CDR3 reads TGTGCCAGCAGCTTCGGGACCGGTAGGGACAGGGGCAAAAACATTCAGTACTTC. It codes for CASSFGTGRDRGKNIQYF. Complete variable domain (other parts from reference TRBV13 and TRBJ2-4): AAGVIQSPRHLIKEKRETATLKCYPIPRHDTVYWYQQGPGQDPQFLISFYEKMQSDKGSIPDRFSAQQFSDYHSELNMSSLELGDSALYFCASSFGTGRDRGKNIQYFGAGTRLSVL.

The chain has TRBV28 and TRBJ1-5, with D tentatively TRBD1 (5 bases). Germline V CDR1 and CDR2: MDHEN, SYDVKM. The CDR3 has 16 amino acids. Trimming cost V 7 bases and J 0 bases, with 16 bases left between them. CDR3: CASTPRTYYSNQPQHF. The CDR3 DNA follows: TGTGCCAGCACTCCCCGGACATATTATAGCAATCAGCCCCAGCATTTT.

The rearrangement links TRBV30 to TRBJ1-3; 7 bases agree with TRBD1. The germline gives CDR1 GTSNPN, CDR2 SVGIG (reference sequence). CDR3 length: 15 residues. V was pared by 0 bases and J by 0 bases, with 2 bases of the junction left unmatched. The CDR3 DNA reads TGTGCCTGGAGTGTAAGGGGGCCCTCTGGAAACACCATATATTTT. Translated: CAWSVRGPSGNTIYF.

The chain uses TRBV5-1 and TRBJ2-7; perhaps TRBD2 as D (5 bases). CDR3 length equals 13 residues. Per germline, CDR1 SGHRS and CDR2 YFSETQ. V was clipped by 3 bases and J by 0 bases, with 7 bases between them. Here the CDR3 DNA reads TGCGCCAGCAGCTCGGACTTCTCCTACGAGCAGTACTTC. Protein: CASSSDFSYEQYF.

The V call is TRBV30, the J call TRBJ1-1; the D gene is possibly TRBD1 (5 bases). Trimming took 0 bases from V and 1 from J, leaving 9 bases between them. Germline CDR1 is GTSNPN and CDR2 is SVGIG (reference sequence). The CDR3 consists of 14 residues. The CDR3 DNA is TGTGCCTGGAGTGTACGGGGGGGGAACACTGAAGCTTTCTTT. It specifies CAWSVRGGNTEAFF.

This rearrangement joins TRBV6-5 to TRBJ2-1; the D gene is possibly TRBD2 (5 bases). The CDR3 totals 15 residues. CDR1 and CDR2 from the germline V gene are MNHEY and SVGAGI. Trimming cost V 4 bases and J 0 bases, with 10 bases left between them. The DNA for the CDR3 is TGTGCCAGCAGTTTCTTCCGGGGCTCCTACAATGAGCAGTTCTTC. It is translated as CASSFFRGSYNEQFF.

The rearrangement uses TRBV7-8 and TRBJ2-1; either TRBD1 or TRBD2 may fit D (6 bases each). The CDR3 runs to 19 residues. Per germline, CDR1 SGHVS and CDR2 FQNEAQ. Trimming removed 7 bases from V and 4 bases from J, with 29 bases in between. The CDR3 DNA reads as TGTGCCAGCACCCGAGCCGGGGGCCTCGTCGAGGGCGGGTACAATGAGCAGTTCTTC. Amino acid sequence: CASTRAGGLVEGGYNEQFF.

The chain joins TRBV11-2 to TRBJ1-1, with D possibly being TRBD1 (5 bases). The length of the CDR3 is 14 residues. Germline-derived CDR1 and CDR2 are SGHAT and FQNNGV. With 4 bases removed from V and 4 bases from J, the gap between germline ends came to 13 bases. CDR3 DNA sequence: TGTGCCAGCAGCTCGTGGGGGGTGGGCACTGAAGCTTTCTTT. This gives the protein CASSSWGVGTEAFF.

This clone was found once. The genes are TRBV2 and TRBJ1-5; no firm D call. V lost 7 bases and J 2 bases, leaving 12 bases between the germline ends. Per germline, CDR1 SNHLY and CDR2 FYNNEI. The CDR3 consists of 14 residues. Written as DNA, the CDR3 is TGTGCCAGCATCCAGGCCCCGGGCAATCAGCCCCAGCATTTT. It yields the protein CASIQAPGNQPQHF.